The TCR beta chain under discussion was sequenced for a study of blood T cell repertoires in COVID-19. This clone was seen only a few times. Individuals drawn from around 24 US areas were about 18 to 95 years old. In assigning cohorts, the study relied on participant-reported clinical history. Authors' processing steps: Counts of nucleated cells, estimated from reference gene primer amplification, were obtained. Clones were sequenced by immunoSEQ multiplex PCR, and TCRdb holds only the in-frame ones, with some missing. V and J calls and clone size are those listed in that table; D and trimming were worked out from the DNA. The data hold around 140,000 clones, with approximately 85% observed a single time. CDR1 MNHEY and CDR2 SMNVEV come from the germline V gene (reference sequence). The CDR3 spans 13 residues. The ends lost 2 bases at V and 4 bases at J; junction bases unmatched: 0.

The receptor's source is a woman between 50 and 59 years old with acute COVID-19. Sequencing input: PBMCs or T cells enriched from blood (not recorded which). V usage is TRBV27 and J usage is TRBJ2-3; 7 positions agree with TRBD2. The CDR3, as DNA: TGTGCCAGCAGTTTAGCGGGGGCAGATACGCAGTATTTT. Residues: CASSLAGADTQYF.